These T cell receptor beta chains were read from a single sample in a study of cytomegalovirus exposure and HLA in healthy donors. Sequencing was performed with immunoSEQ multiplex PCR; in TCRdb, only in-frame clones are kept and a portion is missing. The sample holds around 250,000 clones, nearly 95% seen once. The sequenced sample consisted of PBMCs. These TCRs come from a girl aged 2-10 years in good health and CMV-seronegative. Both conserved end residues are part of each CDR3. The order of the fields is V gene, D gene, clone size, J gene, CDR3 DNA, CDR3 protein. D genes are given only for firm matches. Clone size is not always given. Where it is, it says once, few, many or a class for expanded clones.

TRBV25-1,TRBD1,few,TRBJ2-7,TGTGCCAGCAGACAGGGGTACGAGCAGTACTTC,CASRQGYEQYF
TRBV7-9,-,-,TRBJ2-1,TGTGCCAGCAGCCCCCGACAGCCCAATGAGCAGTTCTTC,CASSPRQPNEQFF
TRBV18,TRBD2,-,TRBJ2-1,TGTGCCAGCTCAAAGACAGGTGGGACTAGCGGGAGCTATGAGCAGTTCTTC,CASSKTGGTSGSYEQFF
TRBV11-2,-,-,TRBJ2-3,TGTGCCAGCAGCTTAATAGTCCCGGGTGCAGATACGCAGTATTTT,CASSLIVPGADTQYF
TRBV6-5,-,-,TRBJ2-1,TGTGCCAGCAGTAACCCGGGACTGCCGCTTGAGCAGTTCTTC,CASSNPGLPLEQFF
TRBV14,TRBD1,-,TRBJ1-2,TGTGCCAGCAGCCACAACAGGGGCCCTTTGGCGGGCTACACCTTC,CASSHNRGPLAGYTF
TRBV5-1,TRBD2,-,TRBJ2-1,TGCGCCAGCAGCTTAGATAGCGGGGGAACCAGCTCCTACAATGAGCAGTTCTTC,CASSLDSGGTSSYNEQFF
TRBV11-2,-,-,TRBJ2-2,TGTGCCAGCAGTGATGAGGACACGAACACCGGGGAGCTGTTTTTT,CASSDEDTNTGELFF
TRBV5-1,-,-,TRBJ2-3,TGCGCCAGCAGCTTTGGGGCAATTAGCACAGATACGCAGTATTTT,CASSFGAISTDTQYF
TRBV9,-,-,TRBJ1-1,TGTGCCAGCAGCAACTACCTGAACACTGAAGCTTTCTTT,CASSNYLNTEAFF
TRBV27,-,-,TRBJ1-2,TGTGCCAGCAGTTTTAGGAGGGGATCCTATGGCTACACCTTC,CASSFRRGSYGYTF
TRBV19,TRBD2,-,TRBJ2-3,TGTGCCAGTATGAAACTAGCGGATCCCACAGATACGCAGTATTTT,CASMKLADPTDTQYF
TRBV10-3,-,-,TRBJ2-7,TGTGCCATCAGTGAGTCGTCGCTTTACGAGCAGTACTTC,CAISESSLYEQYF
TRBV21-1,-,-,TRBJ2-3,TGTGCCAGCAGACCCCGTGGACACAGGTTCACAGATACGCAGTATTTT,CASRPRGHRFTDTQYF
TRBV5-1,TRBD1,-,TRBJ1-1,TGCGCCAGCAGCTTGGAGGATCCGACAGGGGGGAAAGCTTTCTTT,CASSLEDPTGGKAFF
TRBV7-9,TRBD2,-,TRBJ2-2,TGTGCCAGCAGCTTTCCCCGGTGGGTTAGCGGGGGTCGAACCGGGGAGCTGTTTTTT,CASSFPRWVSGGRTGELFF
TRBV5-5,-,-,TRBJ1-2,TGTGCCAGCAGCTTGGCACAGGGAAACAACTATGGCTACACCTTC,CASSLAQGNNYGYTF
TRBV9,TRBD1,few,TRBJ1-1,TGTGCCAGCAGCACACAGGGGCAGAACACTGAAGCTTTCTTT,CASSTQGQNTEAFF
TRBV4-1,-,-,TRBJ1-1,TGCGCCAGCAGCCCGCGCGACAGCATGAACACTGAAGCTTTCTTT,CASSPRDSMNTEAFF
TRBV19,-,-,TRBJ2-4,TGTCGGGAAGGACGTTCCCAAAACATTCAGTACTTC,CREGRSQNIQYF
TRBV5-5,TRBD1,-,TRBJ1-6,TGTGCCAGCAGCCCCTACAGGGGCGAATCCAATTCACCCCTCCACTTT,CASSPYRGESNSPLHF
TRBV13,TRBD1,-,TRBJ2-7,TGTGCCAGCAGCACAGGGGGACTTCAGATCCACGAGCAGTACTTC,CASSTGGLQIHEQYF
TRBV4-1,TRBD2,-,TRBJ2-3,TGCGCCAGCAGCCAAGCAGGGACTAGCGGCACAGATACGCAGTATTTT,CASSQAGTSGTDTQYF
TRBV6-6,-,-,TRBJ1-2,TGTGCCAGCAGGACCGGTCCAGGGAAGAGCTATGGCTACACCTTC,CASRTGPGKSYGYTF
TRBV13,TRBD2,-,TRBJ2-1,TGTGCCAGCAAAAGCGGGACTAGCGGGTTCAATGAGCAGTTCTTC,CASKSGTSGFNEQFF
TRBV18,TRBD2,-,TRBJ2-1,TGTGCCAGCTCACCTTCCGAGTTTACTAGCGGGTTTTACAATGAGCAGTTCTTC,CASSPSEFTSGFYNEQFF
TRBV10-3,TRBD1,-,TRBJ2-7,TGTGCCATCAGTGCCCAGGACAGGGGGCTTTCTTTGTACGAGCAGTACTTC,CAISAQDRGLSLYEQYF
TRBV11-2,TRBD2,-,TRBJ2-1,TGTGGTGGACTAGAAGCCCCTACTTACAATGAGCAGTTCTTC,CGGLEAPTYNEQFF
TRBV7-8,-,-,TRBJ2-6,TGTGCCAGCAGCTTACAGGTGATTTCCGCCTCTGGGGCCAACGTCCTGACTTTC,CASSLQVISASGANVLTF
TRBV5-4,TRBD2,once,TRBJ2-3,TGTGCCAGCAGCTTTAGGGGACTAGCGGGAGGGAGCACAGATACGCAGTATTTT,CASSFRGLAGGSTDTQYF
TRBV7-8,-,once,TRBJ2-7,TGTGCCAGCAGTTCTGACTCCCCTTCCTACGAGCAGTACTTC,CASSSDSPSYEQYF
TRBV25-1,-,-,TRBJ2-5,TGTGCCAGCAGTGGATTTTTTGGGGAGGAGACCCAGTACTTC,CASSGFFGEETQYF
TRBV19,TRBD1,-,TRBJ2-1,TGTGCCAGCACAGATCGGGACAGTTACAATGAGCAGTTCTTC,CASTDRDSYNEQFF
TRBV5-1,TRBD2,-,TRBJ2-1,TGCGCCAGCAGCTCGGGACTAGCGTTTATGAATGAGCAGTTCTTC,CASSSGLAFMNEQFF
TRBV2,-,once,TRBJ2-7,TGTGCCAGCACCTTCACGGGGTCAAAGCCTTACGAGCAGTACTTC,CASTFTGSKPYEQYF
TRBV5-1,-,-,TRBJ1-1,TGCGCCAGCAGCTTGTTGACGGGGAACACTGAAGCTTTCTTT,CASSLLTGNTEAFF
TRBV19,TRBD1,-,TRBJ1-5,TGTGCCAGTACTCCGGGACAGGGCAGGGAGCCCCAGCATTTT,CASTPGQGREPQHF
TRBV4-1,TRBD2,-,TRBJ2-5,TGCGCCAGCAGCCACCGAGTTCTAGCGGGGGGTCAAGAGACCCAGTACTTC,CASSHRVLAGGQETQYF
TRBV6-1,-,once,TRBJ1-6,TGTGCCAGCAGTTCAGGGGTTTCCAATAATTCACCCCTCCACTTT,CASSSGVSNNSPLHF
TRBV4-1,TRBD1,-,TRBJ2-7,TGCGCCAGCAGCCAACCGGGACAGGGACAAGGAAGTTACGAGCAGTACTTC,CASSQPGQGQGSYEQYF
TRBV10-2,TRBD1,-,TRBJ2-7,TGCGCCAGCACGGGACAGGGTCCCTACGAGCAGTACTTC,CASTGQGPYEQYF
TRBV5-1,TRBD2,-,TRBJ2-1,TGCGCCAGCAGCTCCGGGACTAGCGGGAGGGAGTACAATGAGCAGTTCTTC,CASSSGTSGREYNEQFF
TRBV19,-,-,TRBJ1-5,TGTGCCAGTAGGATAAGTGAGGGAGACTTTAGCAATCAGCCCCAGCATTTT,CASRISEGDFSNQPQHF
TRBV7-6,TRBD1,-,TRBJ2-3,TGTGCCAGCAGCTTAGGGACAGGGAGCACAGATACGCAGTATTTT,CASSLGTGSTDTQYF
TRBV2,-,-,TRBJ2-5,TGTGCCAGCAGTGGCGGGGCGGTCCCAGGACGGCGGGAGACCCAGTACTTC,CASSGGAVPGRRETQYF